One and the same sample provided the 22 T cell receptor beta chains below, sequenced in a study of blood T cell repertoires in COVID-19. Here immunoSEQ multiplex PCR was the method, and the copy in TCRdb shows in-frame clones only, minus some. The table has a few hundred thousand clones, approximately 89% seen once. The sequenced sample consisted of peripheral blood. Every receptor here comes from a woman aged 25 to 39 with COVID-19, enrolled during active disease.

The rearrangement joins TRBV19 to TRBJ1-1, with 7 bases aligning to TRBD1. There are 12 residues in the CDR3. Germline lookup yields CDR1 LNHDA and CDR2 SQIVND (reference sequence). The J segment lost 11 bases and the V segment lost 10 bases, leaving 13 bases of the junction unmatched. The CDR3: CATQGGYFRAFF. The DNA of the CDR3 is TGTGCCACCCAGGGGGGCTATTTTCGGGCTTTCTTT. The complete variable domain, with remaining parts taken from reference TRBV19 and TRBJ1-1, reads DGGITQSPKYLFRKEGQNVTLSCEQNLNHDAMYWYRQDPGQGLRLIYYSQIVNDFQKGDIAEGYSVSREKKESFPLTVTSAQKNPTAFYLCATQGGYFRAFFGQGTRLTVV.

The chain employs TRBV3-1 (or the pseudogene TRBV3-2) and TRBJ2-2, with 8 bases that match TRBD1. The CDR3 is made up of 15 amino acids. With V trimmed by 4 bases and J by 6 bases, 7 bases remained unmatched. Germline assignment: CDR1 LGHDT and CDR2 YNNKEL (reference sequence). CDR3 sequence (DNA): TGTGCCAGCAGCCGCGGACAGGGAGTAGCCGGGGAGCTGTTTTTT. The encoded protein is CASSRGQGVAGELFF.

V and J are TRBV27 and TRBJ1-5; weak D call: TRBD1 (5 bases). The length of the CDR3 is 13 residues. V was shortened by 4 bases and J by 5 bases, with 9 bases between the two germline ends. Germline V lookup: CDR1 MNHEY, CDR2 SMNVEV (reference sequence). CDR3 protein: CASSSGTHQPQHF. In DNA, the CDR3 is TGTGCCAGCAGTTCCGGGACTCATCAGCCCCAGCATTTT.

J is TRBJ1-4 and V is TRBV13; D unclear. V was pared by 5 bases and J by 5 bases, with 6 bases between. The CDR3 has 12 residues. The germline V gene encodes CDR1 PRHDT and CDR2 FYEKMQ (reference sequence). The CDR3 loop reads CASSQFNEKLFF. In nucleotides, the CDR3 is TGTGCCAGCAGCCAATTCAATGAAAAACTGTTTTTT.

The chain couples TRBV19 to TRBJ1-2; 9 nucleotides line up with TRBD1. The germline V gene has CDR1 LNHDA and CDR2 SQIVND (reference sequence). After removal of 5 bases from V and 5 bases from J, the junction contained 3 bases not matched to a gene. The CDR3 spans 13 residues. CDR3 nucleotide sequence: TGTGCCAGTAGTTACGGGACAGGGTATGGCTACACCTTC. It specifies CASSYGTGYGYTF.

This rearrangement joins TRBV18 to TRBJ2-4, with 11 bases aligning to TRBD2. The germline CDR1 and CDR2 sequences are KGHSH and LQKENI. V shed 0 bases and J 9 bases; nucleotides not matched to a gene: 7. The CDR3 contains 16 residues. This CDR3 reads CASSPPSTSGGSIQYF. The DNA of the CDR3 is TGTGCCAGCTCACCACCAAGCACTAGCGGGGGCTCCATTCAGTACTTC.

In this sample, this clone turned up a few times. V gene TRBV3-1 (or the pseudogene TRBV3-2) combines with J gene TRBJ1-2; D possibly corresponds to TRBD1 (6 bases). The CDR3 runs 14 residues. Trimming took 0 bases from V and 8 from J, leaving 13 bases between them. Germline V lookup: CDR1 LGHDT, CDR2 YNNKEL (reference sequence). This chain's CDR3 is CASSQDSTGRGYTF. The CDR3 region has the DNA TGTGCCAGCAGCCAAGATTCGACAGGCCGAGGCTACACCTTC.

The CDR3 protein is CSVIDRAGELFF. CDR3 DNA: TGCAGCGTTATCGACAGGGCCGGGGAGCTGTTTTTT. The chain employs TRBV29-1 and TRBJ2-2; 7 positions match TRBD1. Germline V gene lookup returns CDR1 SQVTM and CDR2 ANQGSEA. The V gene end was trimmed by 5 bases and the J gene end by 6 bases; junction bases not matched to a gene: 3. The CDR3 is 12 amino acids.

This chain links TRBV7-7 with TRBJ2-3; possible D gene TRBD1, 5 bases. Germline V gene lookup returns CDR1 SSHAT and CDR2 FNYEAQ (reference sequence). The CDR3 has 15 residues. The V gene lost 5 bases and the J gene lost 5 bases, with 17 bases spanning the gap. Here the CDR3 reads CASSQMIGAVDTQYF. CDR3 bases: TGTGCCAGCAGCCAAATGATAGGGGCAGTAGATACGCAGTATTTT. Supplemented by reference TRBV7-7 and TRBJ2-3, the full variable domain reads GAGVSQSPRYKVTKRGQDVTLRCDPISSHATLYWYQQALGQGPEFLTYFNYEAQPDKSGLPSDRFSAERPEGSISTLTIQRTEQRDSAMYRCASSQMIGAVDTQYFGPGTRLTVL.

This clone was counted a single time. The chain is built from TRBV5-1 and TRBJ1-3; D may be TRBD1 (6 bases). Germline-derived CDR1 and CDR2 are SGHRS and YFSETQ. The CDR3 contains 16 residues. V was trimmed by 4 bases and J by 1 base, leaving 15 bases between them. CDR3 DNA: TGCGCCAGCAGCCCCTCCCCGCAGGGGTCTGGAAACACCATATATTTT. Its protein product is CASSPSPQGSGNTIYF.

This clone showed up just once. This chain joins TRBV29-1 and TRBJ1-1; possibly TRBD1 for D (6 bases). V was cut by 7 bases and J by 1 base, with 10 bases left in between. CDR3 length equals 12 residues. Germline CDR1 and CDR2: SQVTM and ANQGSEA. CDR3 bases: TGCAGCGGGGGACACCCGAACACTGAAGCTTTCTTT. Amino acids: CSGGHPNTEAFF.

The genes are TRBV3-1 (or the pseudogene TRBV3-2) and TRBJ1-2; D may be TRBD1 (5 bases). Trimming left V 1 base short and J 4 bases short, with 13 bases between. The CDR3 totals 15 residues. Germline V lookup: CDR1 LGHDT, CDR2 YNNKEL (reference sequence). CDR3 bases: TGTGCCAGCAGCCAAGTTTTCGACAGCTTCTATGGCTACACCTTC. Translation gives CASSQVFDSFYGYTF.

This chain joins TRBV12-3 or TRBV12-4 and TRBJ2-7; no reliable D call. The germline V and J ends were trimmed by 6 bases and 6 bases, with 9 bases remaining between them. This CDR3 has 11 amino acids. CDR3 nucleotide sequence: TGTGCCAGCAGATCCTATGGCGAGCAGTACTTC. Translation gives CASRSYGEQYF.

This clone was found once. The chain links TRBV5-1 to TRBJ2-7; 8 nucleotides line up with TRBD2. Germline-derived CDR1 and CDR2 are SGHRS and YFSETQ. V shed 5 bases, J shed 0 bases, and the junction held 13 bases outside the gene matches. There are 17 residues in the CDR3. This CDR3 is CASSASVGGGLSYEQYF. CDR3 nucleotides: TGCGCCAGCAGTGCTTCGGTCGGCGGGGGGCTCTCCTACGAGCAGTACTTC.

The chain is built from TRBV6-8 and TRBJ2-2; D is unresolved. The V gene lost 6 bases and the J gene lost 4 bases, with 24 bases spanning the gap. The length of the CDR3 is 18 residues. The germline CDR1 and CDR2 sequences are MNHGY and SAAAGT. The CDR3 spells CASRTAPRPARGTGELFF. The CDR3 DNA reads as TGTGCCAGCAGAACCGCCCCGAGGCCCGCGCGTGGCACCGGGGAGCTGTTTTTT.

This CDR3 is CASTRTSLSGGGQETQYF. CDR3 nucleotides: TGTGCCAGCACCCGAACTTCCCTTAGCGGGGGGGGACAAGAGACCCAGTACTTC. The chain recombines TRBV2 with TRBJ2-5; 11 nucleotides match TRBD2. V was clipped by 7 bases and J by 2 bases; unmatched bases: 15. The CDR3 contains 18 residues. Germline CDR1 is SNHLY and CDR2 is FYNNEI.

This clone was seen more than once but under ten times. The chain employs TRBV5-4 and TRBJ2-5; 8 positions match TRBD1. Germline loops: CDR1 SGHNT, CDR2 YYREEE (reference sequence). Trimming took 2 bases from V and 5 from J; bases not matched to a gene: 5. CDR3 length: 14 residues. The CDR3 bases are TGTGCCAGCAGCTTTCAGGGGGCCCGGGAGACCCAGTACTTC. Its translation is CASSFQGARETQYF.

This chain uses TRBV13 with TRBJ2-3; D remains unclear. The CDR3 length is 15 residues. In germline, CDR1 is PRHDT, CDR2 FYEKMQ (reference sequence). Trimming pared 5 bases from V and 3 bases from J, leaving 15 bases between. CDR3 nucleotides: TGTGCCAGCAGCCCAGGTGGTAGGCCTACAGATACGCAGTATTTT. This encodes CASSPGGRPTDTQYF.

CDR3 coding DNA: TGTGCCAGCAGCTTAGTCCTGGCGGGGGAGACCTACGAGCAGTACTTC. This translates into CASSLVLAGETYEQYF. The chain carries TRBV7-2 and TRBJ2-7; 7 bases agree with TRBD2. The CDR3 consists of 16 residues. Trimming at V came to 1 base and at J to 2 bases, leaving 8 bases not matched to a gene. CDR1 is SGHTA, CDR2 FQGNSA, per germline.

The rearrangement uses TRBV5-6 and TRBJ2-1, with D possibly TRBD1 on 5 matching bases. V dropped 0 bases and J dropped 9 bases, with 22 bases sitting between them. This CDR3 is 17 amino acids long. Germline assignment: CDR1 SGHDT and CDR2 YYEEEE. DNA of the CDR3: TGTGCCAGCAGCTTGGGATTTGGCAGGGAATTTAGTGGTGAGCAGTTCTTC. This codes for CASSLGFGREFSGEQFF. Drawing the rest from reference TRBV5-6 and TRBJ2-1, the complete variable domain is DAGVTQSPTHLIKTRGQQVTLRCSPKSGHDTVSWYQQALGQGPQFIFQYYEEEERQRGNFPDRFSGHQFPNYSSELNVNALLLGDSALYLCASSLGFGREFSGEQFFGPGTRLTVL.

This clone showed up just once. The gene calls are TRBV12-5 and TRBJ1-1, with TRBD1 as a possible D gene (5 bases). This CDR3 contains 13 residues. Deletions cut 2 bases from V and 1 base from J, with 5 bases between. The germline CDR1 and CDR2 sequences are LGHNT and FRNRAP. For the CDR3, the DNA is TGTGCTAGTGGTTTGAGGGGGAACACTGAAGCTTTCTTT. Translation gives CASGLRGNTEAFF.

The V call is TRBV28, the J call TRBJ1-1; tentative D call: TRBD1 (6 bases). V was cut by 7 bases and J by 0 bases, with 15 bases left in between. Per germline, CDR1 MDHEN and CDR2 SYDVKM. The CDR3 length is 15 residues. CDR3 coding DNA: TGTGCCAGCACAGTGGCAGGGGCCATGAACACTGAAGCTTTCTTT. This codes for CASTVAGAMNTEAFF.